This TCR beta chain was documented in a study of blood T cell repertoires in COVID-19. Clones were sequenced by immunoSEQ multiplex PCR, and TCRdb holds only the in-frame ones, with some missing. The sample includes 540,000 or so clones, around 90% of them seen just once. The sequenced sample consisted of peripheral blood. This sequence originates from a woman in her forties or fifties with COVID-19, enrolled during active disease.

The CDR3 region is CASSQGGPGNTIYF. The CDR3 nucleotides are TGTGCCAGCAGCCAAGGGGGGCCAGGAAACACCATATATTTT. The chain has TRBV3-1 (or the pseudogene TRBV3-2) and TRBJ1-3, with D possibly being TRBD1 (6 bases). Germline CDR1 is LGHDT and CDR2 is YNNKEL (reference sequence). The CDR3 is 14 amino acids. Trimming left V 1 base short and J 4 bases short, with 8 bases between.